These 5 T cell receptor beta chains originate from one sample sequenced in a study of T cell responses to AZD1222 COVID-19 vaccine. Using immunoSEQ multiplex PCR, the repertoire was profiled, and TCRdb retains in-frame clones only, with some absent. The sample includes around 100,000 clones, 86% of them seen just once. The input for sequencing was peripheral blood, taken on day 0 of AZD1222 vaccination. The source is an adult in good health.

The genes are TRBV21-1 and TRBJ2-7; the table's D call, TRBD2, has no DNA check behind it. TRBV21-1 is an annotated pseudogene. The length of the CDR3 is 15 residues. The CDR3, as DNA: TGTGCCAGCAGCAAAGAAGGAGCGTGTGGTTCGGAGCAGTACTTC. This encodes CASSKEGACGSEQYF.

This chain connects TRBV5-1 to TRBJ1-1, with TRBD1 matching over 9 bases. The J segment lost 4 bases and the V segment lost 3 bases, leaving 10 bases of the junction unmatched. CDR3 size: 16 residues. Germline CDR1 SGHRS, CDR2 YFSETQ. For the CDR3, the DNA is TGCGCCAGCAGCTGGGGCGGGACAGGGAGGGGCACTGAAGCTTTCTTT. Its protein product is CASSWGGTGRGTEAFF.

The V and J genes are TRBV5-8 and TRBJ1-2; the D is unclear. V lost 0 bases, J lost 8 bases, and 11 bases lay in between. CDR1 is SGHTS and CDR2 is YDEGEE in the germline V gene. This CDR3 region has 13 residues. The DNA of the CDR3 is TGTGCCAGCAGCTTGGGGGCTGATGGGGGCTACACCTTC. Protein: CASSLGADGGYTF.

The chain has TRBV14 and TRBJ1-4; D is perhaps TRBD1 (5 bases). Germline CDR1 is SGHDN and CDR2 is FVKESK. This CDR3 comprises 15 residues. Trimming removed 4 bases at V and 4 bases at J, with 13 bases between. For the CDR3, the DNA is TGTGCCAGCAGCCTGGAGACAGCGAATAATGAAAAACTGTTTTTT. Translation: CASSLETANNEKLFF.

J is TRBJ1-1 and V is TRBV6-2 or TRBV6-3; no clear D. V was pared by 2 bases and J by 0 bases, with 13 bases between. This CDR3 contains 16 residues. Germline V CDR1 and CDR2: MNHEY, SVGEGT. DNA of the CDR3: TGTGCCAGCAGTTACGCCCTTGGTGTGATGAACACTGAAGCTTTCTTT. This sequence encodes CASSYALGVMNTEAFF.